These T cell receptor beta chains were read from a single sample in a study of identical twins. TCRdb ran MiXCR on the 5' RACE reads and lists one entry per CDR3 protein. Here the sample spans about 890,000 distinct CDR3 sequences, 9% to 15% being singletons. The sample also formed part of further work on yellow fever vaccine responses in identical twins.

Sequencing was carried out using PBMCs. These receptor sequences come from a woman younger than 30 in good health. The CDR3 runs from the conserved cysteine through the conserved F or W. The order of the fields is J gene, V gene, D gene, clone size, CDR3 protein, CDR3 DNA. A D gene is named only where the DNA matches it firmly. Clone size is stated in some rows and not others, as once, few, many or a class when expanded.

TRBJ2-1	TRBV20-1	TRBD2	few	CSARVTRHPGLAGGYNEQFF	TGCAGTGCTAGAGTCACCCGCCACCCCGGACTAGCGGGAGGGTATAATGAGCAGTTCTTC
TRBJ1-3	TRBV3-1	-	-	CASSQVLGLTGNTIYF	TGTGCCAGCAGCCAAGTGCTGGGACTGACTGGAAACACCATATATTTT
TRBJ1-2	TRBV6-5	TRBD1	-	CASSYLTGGRDGYTF	TGTGCCAGCAGTTACCTGACAGGGGGTCGGGATGGCTACACCTTC
TRBJ1-1	TRBV27	-	few	CASSLEGARGTEAFF	TGTGCCAGCAGTTTGGAAGGGGCTAGAGGAACTGAAGCTTTCTTT
TRBJ2-1	TRBV5-1	-	few	CASSPVQVMSSYNEQFF	TGCGCCAGCAGTCCCGTACAGGTCATGAGCTCCTACAATGAGCAGTTCTTC
TRBJ1-5	TRBV4-1	TRBD1	few	CASSLEQGWPQHF	TGCGCCAGCAGCCTCGAACAGGGGTGGCCCCAGCATTTT
TRBJ2-5	TRBV29-1	TRBD2	-	CSVGGGSPKLGETQYF	TGCAGCGTTGGGGGGGGAAGTCCTAAGCTGGGGGAGACCCAGTACTTC
TRBJ2-7	TRBV4-1	-	few	CASSQEETGAYEQYF	TGCGCCAGCAGCCAAGAAGAAACAGGAGCCTACGAGCAGTACTTC
TRBJ1-4	TRBV10-3	TRBD1	few	CAISPRSITGGRSEKLFF	TGTGCCATCAGTCCCCGGTCGATTACAGGGGGCCGTAGTGAAAAACTGTTTTTT
TRBJ2-5	TRBV7-9	-	few	CASSLLPPLAGGETQYF	TGTGCCAGCAGCCTCCTGCCGCCACTAGCAGGGGGGGAGACCCAGTACTTC
TRBJ2-2	TRBV5-1	TRBD2	many	CASSLSPGLAPNTGELFF	TGCGCCAGCAGCTTGTCCCCGGGACTAGCGCCTAACACCGGGGAGCTGTTTTTT
TRBJ2-1	TRBV12-3/TRBV12-4	-	many	CASSPTSSYNEQFF	TGTGCCAGCAGCCCGACTAGTTCCTACAATGAGCAGTTCTTC
TRBJ1-1	TRBV7-9	-	few	CASSTDGLGAAFF	TGTGCCAGCAGCACCGACGGACTCGGGGCGGCTTTCTTT
TRBJ2-1	TRBV9	TRBD2	many	CASTLAGISYNEQFF	TGTGCCAGCACCCTAGCGGGGATCTCCTACAATGAGCAGTTCTTC
TRBJ2-2	TRBV15	TRBD2	few	CATSKKTSGANTGELFF	TGTGCCACCAGCAAAAAGACTAGCGGAGCGAACACCGGGGAGCTGTTTTTT
TRBJ2-1	TRBV7-9	-	few	CASTDQSRDYNEQFF	TGTGCCAGCACGGACCAGAGCAGGGATTACAATGAGCAGTTCTTC
TRBJ1-5	TRBV24-1	-	-	CATSGFYGPQHF	TGTGCCACCAGTGGTTTTTATGGGCCCCAGCATTTT
TRBJ1-2	TRBV5-1	-	few	CASSPDSQDLYGYTF	TGCGCCAGCAGCCCTGACAGCCAAGATCTCTATGGCTACACCTTC
TRBJ2-1	TRBV7-9	-	-	CASTPPQSGPYNEQFF	TGTGCCAGCACCCCACCGCAGTCTGGACCCTACAATGAGCAGTTCTTC
TRBJ2-1	TRBV3-1	-	-	CASSQDRWQGSVNEQFF	TGTGCCAGCAGCCAAGATCGGTGGCAGGGAAGTGTCAATGAGCAGTTCTTC
TRBJ2-7	TRBV24-1	-	-	CATSGGGGPYEQYF	TGTGCCACCAGTGGAGGGGGAGGGCCTTACGAGCAGTACTTC
TRBJ2-5	TRBV4-1	-	few	CASSQDSRGEETQYF	TGCGCCAGCAGCCAAGATAGCAGAGGGGAAGAGACCCAGTACTTC
TRBJ2-3	TRBV18	-	few	CASSPYEGRTDTQYF	TGTGCCAGCTCACCATACGAGGGGAGGACAGATACGCAGTATTTT